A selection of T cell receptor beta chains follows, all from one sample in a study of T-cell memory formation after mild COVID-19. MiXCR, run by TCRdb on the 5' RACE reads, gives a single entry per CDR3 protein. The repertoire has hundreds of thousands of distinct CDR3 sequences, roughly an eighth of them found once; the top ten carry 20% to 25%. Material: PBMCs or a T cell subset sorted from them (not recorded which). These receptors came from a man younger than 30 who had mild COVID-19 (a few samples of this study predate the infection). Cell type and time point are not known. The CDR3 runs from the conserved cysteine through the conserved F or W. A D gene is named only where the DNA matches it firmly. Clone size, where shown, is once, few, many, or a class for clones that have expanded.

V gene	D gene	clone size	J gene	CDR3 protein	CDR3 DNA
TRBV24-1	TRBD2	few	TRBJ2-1	CATSDAGGQSGGEQFF	TGTGCCACCAGTGATGCGGGGGGGCAGAGTGGGGGTGAGCAGTTCTTC
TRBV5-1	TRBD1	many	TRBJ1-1	CASSRDESGGTEAFF	TGCGCCAGCAGCAGGGATGAGTCAGGGGGCACTGAAGCTTTCTTT
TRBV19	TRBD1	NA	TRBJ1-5	CASEGGTSQPQHF	TGTGCCAGTGAAGGGGGCACGAGTCAGCCCCAGCATTTT
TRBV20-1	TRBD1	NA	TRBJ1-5	CSAWQGADQPQHF	TGCAGTGCTTGGCAGGGGGCTGATCAGCCCCAGCATTTT
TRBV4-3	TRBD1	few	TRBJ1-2	CASSQGQGVGYTF	TGCGCCAGCAGCCAGGGACAGGGGGTTGGCTACACCTTC
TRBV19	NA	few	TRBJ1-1	CASSIGVRYTEAFF	TGTGCCAGTAGTATTGGTGTGAGGTACACTGAAGCTTTCTTT
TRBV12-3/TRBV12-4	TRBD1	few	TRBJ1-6	CASSPGGTLISPLHF	TGTGCCAGCAGCCCAGGGGGGACGCTTATTTCACCCCTCCACTTT
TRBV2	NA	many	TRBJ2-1	CASSEIIDEQFF	TGTGCCAGCAGTGAAATTATAGATGAGCAGTTCTTC
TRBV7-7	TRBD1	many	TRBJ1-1	CASSLDRGTEAFF	TGTGCCAGCAGTCTCGACAGGGGGACTGAAGCTTTCTTT
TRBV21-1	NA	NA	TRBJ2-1	CASSKGSGSYNEQFF	TGTGCCAGCAGCAAAGGGAGTGGTTCCTACAATGAGCAGTTCTTC
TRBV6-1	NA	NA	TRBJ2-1	CASYPPGRPGEQFF	TGTGCCAGCTATCCCCCGGGGCGCCCGGGAGAGCAGTTCTTC
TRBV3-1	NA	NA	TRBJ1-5	CASSQGSGNQPQHF	TGTGCCAGCAGCCAAGGTTCGGGAAATCAGCCCCAGCATTTT
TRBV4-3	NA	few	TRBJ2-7	CASSPAGTYSYEQYF	TGCGCCAGCAGCCCCGCCGGGACTTACTCCTACGAGCAGTACTTC
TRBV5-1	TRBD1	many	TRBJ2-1	CASSPGQARPYNEQFF	TGCGCCAGCAGCCCCGGACAGGCAAGGCCCTACAATGAGCAGTTCTTC
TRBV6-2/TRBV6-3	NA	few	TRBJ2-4	CASSYRGLAKNIQYF	TGTGCCAGCAGTTACAGGGGTCTAGCCAAAAACATTCAGTACTTC
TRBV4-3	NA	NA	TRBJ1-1	CASRPHPQGSGEAFF	TGCGCCAGCAGACCCCACCCACAGGGCTCCGGTGAAGCTTTCTTT
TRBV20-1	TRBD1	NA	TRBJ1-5	CSAVDRVQPQHF	TGCAGTGCGGTCGACAGGGTTCAGCCCCAGCATTTT
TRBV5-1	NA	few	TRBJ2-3	CASSYNRGLRIDTQYF	TGCGCCAGCAGCTACAACAGGGGACTAAGAATAGATACGCAGTATTTT
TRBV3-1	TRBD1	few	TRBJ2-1	CASSTGGFDEQFF	TGTGCCAGCAGTACAGGGGGATTCGATGAGCAGTTCTTC
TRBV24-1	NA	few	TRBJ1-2	CATSDFDGHGYTF	TGTGCCACCAGTGATTTTGACGGCCATGGCTACACCTTC
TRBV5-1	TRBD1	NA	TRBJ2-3	CASSPRPGGTWDTQYF	TGCGCCAGCAGCCCACGCCCAGGGGGCACTTGGGATACGCAGTATTTT
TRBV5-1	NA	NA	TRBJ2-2	CASSLGGRAGELFF	TGCGCCAGCAGCTTGGGAGGGCGAGCCGGGGAGCTGTTTTTT
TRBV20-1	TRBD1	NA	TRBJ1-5	CSANRGVGQPQHF	TGCAGTGCGAACAGGGGGGTCGGTCAGCCCCAGCATTTT
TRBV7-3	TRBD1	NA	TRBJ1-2	CASSSRDRLHGYTF	TGTGCCAGCAGCTCGAGGGACAGGTTACATGGCTACACCTTC
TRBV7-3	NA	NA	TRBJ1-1	CASMGPGNTEAFF	TGTGCCAGCATGGGTCCAGGGAACACTGAAGCTTTCTTT
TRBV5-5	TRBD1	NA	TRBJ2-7	CASSPNRGQGAYEQYF	TGTGCCAGCAGCCCAAACAGGGGACAGGGGGCCTACGAGCAGTACTTC
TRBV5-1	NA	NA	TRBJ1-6	CASSERGTGQDNSPLHF	TGCGCCAGCAGCGAGAGGGGTACAGGGCAAGATAATTCACCCCTCCACTTT
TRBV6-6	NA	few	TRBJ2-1	CASSHRAGDAPNEQFF	TGTGCCAGCAGCCACCGAGCAGGCGACGCTCCCAATGAGCAGTTCTTC
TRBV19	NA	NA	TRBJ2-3	CASSPSGNGPYF	TGTGCCAGTAGCCCGAGTGGGAACGGCCCGTATTTT
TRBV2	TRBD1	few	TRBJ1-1	CASSVRRDREDTEAFF	TGTGCCAGCAGTGTCCGTAGGGACAGGGAAGACACTGAAGCTTTCTTT
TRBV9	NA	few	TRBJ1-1	CASSPWGGENTEAFF	TGTGCCAGCAGCCCCTGGGGCGGAGAGAACACTGAAGCTTTCTTT
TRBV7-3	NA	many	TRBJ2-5	CASSLGGYQGETQYF	TGTGCCAGCAGCTTAGGTGGCTACCAAGGGGAGACCCAGTACTTC
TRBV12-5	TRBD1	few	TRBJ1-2	CASGFPDREGNGYTF	TGTGCTAGTGGTTTCCCCGACAGGGAGGGTAATGGCTACACCTTC
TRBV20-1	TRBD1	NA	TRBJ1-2	CSAEHRGVYGYTF	TGCAGTGCGGAACACAGGGGGGTCTATGGCTACACCTTC
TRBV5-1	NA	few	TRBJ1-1	CASSLDPGTDTEAFF	TGCGCCAGCAGCTTGGATCCAGGGACGGACACTGAAGCTTTCTTT
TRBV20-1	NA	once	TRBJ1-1	CSARTDRDTEAFF	TGCAGTGCCCGCACGGACCGGGACACTGAAGCTTTCTTT
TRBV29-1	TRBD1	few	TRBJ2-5	CSVEGQGDTQETQYF	TGCAGCGTGGAAGGACAGGGTGATACACAAGAGACCCAGTACTTC
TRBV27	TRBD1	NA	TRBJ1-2	CASSFRTGGVGYTF	TGTGCCAGCAGTTTCCGGACAGGGGGCGTGGGCTACACCTTC
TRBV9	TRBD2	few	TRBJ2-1	CASSELTSDRGNEQFF	TGTGCCAGCAGCGAACTTACTAGCGACCGGGGAAATGAGCAGTTCTTC
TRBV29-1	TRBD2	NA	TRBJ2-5	CSARAGDGETQYF	TGCAGCGCCAGAGCGGGGGACGGAGAGACCCAGTACTTC
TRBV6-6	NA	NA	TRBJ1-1	CASSYGNEAFF	TGTGCCAGCAGTTACGGGAATGAAGCTTTCTTT
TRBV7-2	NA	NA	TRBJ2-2	CASSLISGRNTGELFF	TGTGCCAGCAGCTTAATCTCCGGACGGAACACCGGGGAGCTGTTTTTT
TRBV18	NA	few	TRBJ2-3	CASSPATVSTDTQYF	TGTGCCAGCTCACCGGCTACCGTGAGCACAGATACGCAGTATTTT
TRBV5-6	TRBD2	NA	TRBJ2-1	CASSGGTSGNEQFF	TGTGCCAGCAGCGGGGGGACTAGCGGCAATGAGCAGTTCTTC
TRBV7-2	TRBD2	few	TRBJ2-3	CASSRGGRTDTQYF	TGTGCCAGCAGCCGCGGGGGACGGACAGATACGCAGTATTTT
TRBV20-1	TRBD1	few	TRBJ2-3	CSATGTGGTDTQYF	TGCAGTGCTACCGGGACAGGGGGCACAGATACGCAGTATTTT
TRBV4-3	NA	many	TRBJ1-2	CASSPQLGNGYTF	TGCGCCAGCAGCCCCCAGTTGGGGAATGGCTACACCTTC
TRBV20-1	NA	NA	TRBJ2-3	CSAPPGRGTDTQYF	TGCAGTGCTCCCCCAGGGCGGGGAACAGATACGCAGTATTTT
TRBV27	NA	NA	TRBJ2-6	CASSSMPGAGANVLTF	TGTGCCAGCAGTTCGATGCCAGGGGCTGGGGCCAACGTCCTGACTTTC
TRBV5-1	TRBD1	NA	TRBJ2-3	CASNHGQGKDTQYF	TGCGCCAGCAATCACGGACAGGGAAAAGATACGCAGTATTTT
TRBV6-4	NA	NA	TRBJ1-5	CASSDSRGAGESNQPQHF	TGTGCCAGCAGTGACTCGAGGGGGGCAGGGGAAAGCAATCAGCCCCAGCATTTT
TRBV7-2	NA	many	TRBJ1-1	CASSLVRGAEAFF	TGTGCCAGCAGCTTAGTGCGGGGGGCTGAAGCTTTCTTT
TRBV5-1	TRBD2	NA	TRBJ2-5	CASSLFLAGGEETQYF	TGCGCCAGCAGCTTGTTCCTAGCGGGTGGGGAAGAGACCCAGTACTTC
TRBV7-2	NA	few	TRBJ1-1	CASSLVAGLGTEAFF	TGTGCCAGCAGCTTAGTAGCAGGGCTGGGCACTGAAGCTTTCTTT
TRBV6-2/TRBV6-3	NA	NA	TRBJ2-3	CASSLRQPTDTQYF	TGTGCCAGCAGCTTAAGACAGCCCACAGATACGCAGTATTTT